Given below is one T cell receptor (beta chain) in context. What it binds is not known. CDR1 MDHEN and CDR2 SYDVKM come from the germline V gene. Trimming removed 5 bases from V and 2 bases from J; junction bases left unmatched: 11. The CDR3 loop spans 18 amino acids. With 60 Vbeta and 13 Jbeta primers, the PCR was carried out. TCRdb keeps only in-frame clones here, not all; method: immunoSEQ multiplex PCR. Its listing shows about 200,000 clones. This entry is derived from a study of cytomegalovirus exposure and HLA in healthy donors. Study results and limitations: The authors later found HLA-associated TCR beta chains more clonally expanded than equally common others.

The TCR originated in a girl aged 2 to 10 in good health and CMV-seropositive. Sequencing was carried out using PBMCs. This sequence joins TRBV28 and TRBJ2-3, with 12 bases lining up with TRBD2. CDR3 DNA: TGTGCCAGCAGTGACACAGGGACTAGCGGGTGGACCACAGATACGCAGTATTTT. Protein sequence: CASSDTGTSGWTTDTQYF.